The present entry profiles one TCR beta chain with its context. Its antigen remains unknown. The data originate from a study of T cell repertoires in cytomegalovirus infection. Study-level background: Public TCR beta signatures indicated both CMV infection and matching HLA type. General study results and limits: Summed frequency of shared TCR beta families picked out CMV carriers who also had the relevant HLA. HLA-C-restricted CMV-specific TCR beta clonotypes prevailed in the ex vivo response.

CDR1 and CDR2 from the germline V gene are SQVTM and ANQGSEA. This CDR3 spans 11 amino acids. The ends were cut back, 5 bases at V and 13 bases at J, with 17 bases in the middle. TCRdb itself ran the reads through MiXCR, one entry per CDR3 protein. The table has around 85,000 distinct CDR3 sequences, around 49% seen once. The receptor was isolated from a human donor in good health (CMV status not recorded). Some clones in this sample may be carry-over from other donors' samples. The source was CD8+ T cells from cultured PBMCs, collected from culture after CMV antigen stimulation. This chain links TRBV29-1 with TRBJ1-2, with D perhaps matching TRBD1 (5 bases). The CDR3 reads CSVSHPGAATF. The CDR3 DNA follows: TGCAGCGTTTCGCATCCCGGGGCGGCCACCTTC.